Reported below is one TCR beta chain. Produced via immunoSEQ multiplex PCR; TCRdb's table is partial and in-frame only. The sample lists some 80,000 clones, about 93% occurring once. Germline V CDR1 and CDR2: MDHEN, SYDVKM. The CDR3 is 14 amino acids. J lost 6 bases, V lost 7 bases, and 4 bases had no gene match. The data belong to a study of T cell changes during pregnancy in multiple sclerosis. Here the sequenced sample was CD4+ T cells from peripheral blood mononuclear cells, taken after pregnancy. The chain links TRBV28 to TRBJ2-1; 12 bases are shared with TRBD2. The TCR sequence derives from a female donor with multiple sclerosis, enrolled in a pregnancy study. In DNA, the CDR3 is TGTGCCAGCACCCGACTAGCGGGAGTCAATGAGCAGTTCTTC. It encodes CASTRLAGVNEQFF. Together with reference TRBV28 and TRBJ2-1, the CDR3 gives the full variable domain: DVKVTQSSRYLVKRTGEKVFLECVQDMDHENMFWYRQDPGLGLRLIYFSYDVKMKEKGDIPEGYSVSREKKERFSLILESASTNQTSMYLCASTRLAGVNEQFFGPGTRLTVL.